The present T cell receptor beta chain was sequenced within a study of cytomegalovirus exposure and HLA in healthy donors. Investigators did not record CMV serostatus for this donor. PCR involved 60 Vbeta and 13 Jbeta primers. Clones were sequenced by immunoSEQ multiplex PCR, and TCRdb holds only the in-frame ones, with some missing. The table lists fewer than 250,000 clones, 85% to 90% of them singletons. V lost 2 bases to trimming and J lost 4 bases; unmatched junction nucleotides: 6. The CDR3 is 18 amino acids. Germline loops: CDR1 MGHRA, CDR2 YSYEKL. This sequence joins TRBV4-1 and TRBJ2-6, with TRBD2 matching over 12 bases. This clonotype was sampled from a human donor in good health. The sequencing sample was made of PBMCs. CDR3 amino acids: CASSQPLAGGRGANVLTF. The CDR3 DNA sequence: TGCGCCAGCAGCCAACCCCTAGCGGGAGGGCGAGGGGCCAACGTCCTGACTTTC.